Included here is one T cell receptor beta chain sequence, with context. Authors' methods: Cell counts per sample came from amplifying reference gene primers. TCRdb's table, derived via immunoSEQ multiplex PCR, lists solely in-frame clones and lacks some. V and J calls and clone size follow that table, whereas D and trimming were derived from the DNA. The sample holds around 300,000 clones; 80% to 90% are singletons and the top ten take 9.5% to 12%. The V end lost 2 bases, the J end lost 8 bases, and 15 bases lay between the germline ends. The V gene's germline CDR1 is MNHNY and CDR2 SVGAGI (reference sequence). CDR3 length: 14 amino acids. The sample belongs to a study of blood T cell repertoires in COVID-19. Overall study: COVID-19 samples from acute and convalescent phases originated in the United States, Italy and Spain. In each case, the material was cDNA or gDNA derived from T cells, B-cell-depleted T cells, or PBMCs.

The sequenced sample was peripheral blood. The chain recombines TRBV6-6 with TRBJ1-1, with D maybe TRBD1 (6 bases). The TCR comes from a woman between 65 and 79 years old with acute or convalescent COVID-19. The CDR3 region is CASSYQQGRVEAFF. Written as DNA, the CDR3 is TGTGCCAGCAGTTACCAACAGGGCAGAGTCGAAGCTTTCTTT.